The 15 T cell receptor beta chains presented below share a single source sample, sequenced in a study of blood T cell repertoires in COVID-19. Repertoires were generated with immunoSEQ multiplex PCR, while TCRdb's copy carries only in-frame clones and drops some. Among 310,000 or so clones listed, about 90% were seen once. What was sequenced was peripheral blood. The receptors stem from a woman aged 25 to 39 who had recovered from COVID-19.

DNA of the CDR3: TGTGCCAGCAGTCCAATCCTACAGGGGGCTCGGGAGCAGTACTTC. Residues: CASSPILQGAREQYF. The chain employs TRBV27 and TRBJ2-7, with TRBD1 identical over 9 bases. The CDR3 totals 15 residues. The V gene end was trimmed by 5 bases and the J gene end by 7 bases; junction bases not matched to a gene: 12. CDR1 is MNHEY, CDR2 SMNVEV, per germline (reference sequence).

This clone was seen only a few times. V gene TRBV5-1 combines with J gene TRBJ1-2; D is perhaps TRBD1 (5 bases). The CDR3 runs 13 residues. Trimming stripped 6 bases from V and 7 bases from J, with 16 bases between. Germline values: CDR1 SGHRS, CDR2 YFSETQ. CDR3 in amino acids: CASKGLERGGYTF. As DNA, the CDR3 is TGCGCCAGCAAGGGACTGGAGAGGGGTGGCTACACCTTC.

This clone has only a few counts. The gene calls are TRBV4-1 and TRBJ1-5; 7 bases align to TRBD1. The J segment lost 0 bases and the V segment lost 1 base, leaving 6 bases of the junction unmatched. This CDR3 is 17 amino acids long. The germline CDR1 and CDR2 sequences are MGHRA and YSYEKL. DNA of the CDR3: TGCGCCAGCAGCCAAGGACAGGGAACGGATAGCAATCAGCCCCAGCATTTT. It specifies CASSQGQGTDSNQPQHF.

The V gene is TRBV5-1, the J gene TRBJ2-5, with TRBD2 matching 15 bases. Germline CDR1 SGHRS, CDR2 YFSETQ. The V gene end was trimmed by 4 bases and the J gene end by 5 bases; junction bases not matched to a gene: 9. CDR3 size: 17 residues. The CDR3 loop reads CASSAGLAGGVLETQYF. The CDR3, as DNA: TGCGCCAGCAGCGCCGGACTAGCGGGAGGGGTCTTGGAGACCCAGTACTTC.

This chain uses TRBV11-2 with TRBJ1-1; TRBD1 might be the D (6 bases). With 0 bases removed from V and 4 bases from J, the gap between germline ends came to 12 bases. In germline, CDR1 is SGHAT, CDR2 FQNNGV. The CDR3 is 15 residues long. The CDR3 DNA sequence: TGTGCCAGCAGCTTAGATGGGGGCCGTCGCACTGAAGCTTTCTTT. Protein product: CASSLDGGRRTEAFF.

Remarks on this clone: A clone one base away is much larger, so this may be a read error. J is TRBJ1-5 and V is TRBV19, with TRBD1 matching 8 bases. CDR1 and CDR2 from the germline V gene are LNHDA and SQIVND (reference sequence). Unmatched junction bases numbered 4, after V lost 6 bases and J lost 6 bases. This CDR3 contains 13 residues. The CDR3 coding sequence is TGTGCCAGTAGAGACAGGGGCGGTCAGCCCCAGCATTTT. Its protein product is CASRDRGGQPQHF.

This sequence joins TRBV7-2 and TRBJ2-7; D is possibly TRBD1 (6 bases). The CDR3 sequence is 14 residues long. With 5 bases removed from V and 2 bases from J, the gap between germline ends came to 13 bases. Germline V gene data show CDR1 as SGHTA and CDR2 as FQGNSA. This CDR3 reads CASSRMTGPYEQYF. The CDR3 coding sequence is TGTGCCAGCAGCCGTATGACAGGCCCCTACGAGCAGTACTTC.

CDR3 nucleotides: TGTGCCAGAAAAACAGGGGGCCCCTACGAGCAGTACTTC. This encodes CARKTGGPYEQYF. The rearrangement links TRBV6-5 to TRBJ2-7; 9 positions agree with TRBD1. The germline gives CDR1 MNHEY, CDR2 SVGAGI. CDR3 length equals 13 residues. The V gene end was trimmed by 9 bases and the J gene end by 2 bases; junction bases not matched to a gene: 5.

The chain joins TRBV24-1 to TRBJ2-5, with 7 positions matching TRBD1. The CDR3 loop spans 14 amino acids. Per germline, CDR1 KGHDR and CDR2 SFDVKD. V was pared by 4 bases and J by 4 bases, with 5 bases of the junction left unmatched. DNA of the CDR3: TGTGCCACCAGTGACCCGACAGGGCCAGAGACCCAGTACTTC. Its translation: CATSDPTGPETQYF.

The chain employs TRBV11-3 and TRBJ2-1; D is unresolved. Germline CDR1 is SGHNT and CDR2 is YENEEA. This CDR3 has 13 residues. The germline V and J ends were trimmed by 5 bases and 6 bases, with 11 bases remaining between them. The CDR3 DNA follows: TGTGCCAGCAGCCCTTTTCGGTCCAATGAGCAGTTCTTC. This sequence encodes CASSPFRSNEQFF.

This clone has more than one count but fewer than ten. CDR3 nucleotides: TGCGCCAGCAAGCAGGCAGGGCCTTCCTACGAGCAGTACTTC. This gives the protein CASKQAGPSYEQYF. The genes are TRBV4-1 and TRBJ2-7; D is perhaps TRBD1 (5 bases). Germline CDR1 reads MGHRA; CDR2 reads YSYEKL. The CDR3 sequence is 14 residues long. Trimming took 7 bases from V and 1 from J, leaving 14 bases between them.

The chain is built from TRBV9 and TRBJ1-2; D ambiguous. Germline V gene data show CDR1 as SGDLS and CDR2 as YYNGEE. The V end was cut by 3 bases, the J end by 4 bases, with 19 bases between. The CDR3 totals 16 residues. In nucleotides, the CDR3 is TGTGCCAGCAGCGGCGGCAGACCACCCACCCCCTATGGCTACACCTTC. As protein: CASSGGRPPTPYGYTF.

The CDR3 loop reads CASEVADNEQFF. As DNA, the CDR3 is TGTGCCAGCGAAGTGGCTGACAATGAGCAGTTCTTC. J is TRBJ2-1 and V is TRBV7-9; D call uncertain. The germline V gene has CDR1 SEHNR and CDR2 FQNEAQ (reference sequence). The V and J ends lost 8 bases and 5 bases respectively, with 10 bases between them. This CDR3 comprises 12 residues.

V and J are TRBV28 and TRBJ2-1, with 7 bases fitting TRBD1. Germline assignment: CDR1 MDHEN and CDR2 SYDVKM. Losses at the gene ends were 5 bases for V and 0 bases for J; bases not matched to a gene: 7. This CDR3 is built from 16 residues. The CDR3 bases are TGTGCCAGCAGTCCACAGGGGCAAAGCTCCTACAATGAGCAGTTCTTC. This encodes CASSPQGQSSYNEQFF.

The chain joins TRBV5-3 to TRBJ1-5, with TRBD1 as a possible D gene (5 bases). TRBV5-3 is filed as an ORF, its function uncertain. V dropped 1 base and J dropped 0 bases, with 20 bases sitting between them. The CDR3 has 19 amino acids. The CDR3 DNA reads TGTGCCAGAAGCTTGAAGTACGGAGACAGCAAATATAGCAATCAGCCCCAGCATTTT. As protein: CARSLKYGDSKYSNQPQHF.